The entry below gives a single TCR beta chain sequence along with its context. The source of the sample is a study of T cell responses to AZD1222 COVID-19 vaccine. The data were produced by immunoSEQ multiplex PCR, yet TCRdb's version contains in-frame clones alone and is incomplete. The repertoire has fewer than 120,000 clones, 81% of them found once; the top ten carry roughly 4.8%. This CDR3 has 16 residues. Germline V gene sequence: CDR1 SGHRS, CDR2 YFSETQ. V gave up 4 bases and J gave up 2 bases; unmatched junction bases: 11. The receptor was derived from an adult in good health. This chain connects TRBV5-1 to TRBJ2-5; 7 nucleotides match TRBD2. The input for sequencing was peripheral blood, taken on day 0 of AZD1222 vaccination. The CDR3 DNA reads as TGCGCCAGCAGCAGGCTGACTAGCTCTAATCAAGAGACCCAGTACTTC. Translated: CASSRLTSSNQETQYF.